The rows below give T cell receptor beta chains drawn from one sample of a study of blood T cell repertoires in COVID-19. The table came from immunoSEQ multiplex PCR; TCRdb's copy has only in-frame clones and leaves some out. The profile covers 65,000 to 85,000 clones, with approximately 92% appearing a single time and around 7% taken by the ten largest. Material for sequencing was peripheral blood. All receptors derive from a human donor in a cohort sampled during active COVID-19. Both conserved end residues are part of each CDR3. A D gene is named only where the DNA matches it firmly. Not every row has a clone size; where given, it reads once, few, many or a size class.

size	D	J	V	CDR3	DNA
-	TRBD1	TRBJ1-5	TRBV9	CASSQLRQGFGNQPQHF	TGTGCCAGCAGCCAACTCCGACAGGGGTTTGGCAATCAGCCCCAGCATTTT
-	-	TRBJ2-1	TRBV5-6	CASSLADRFLGQFF	TGTGCCAGCAGCTTGGCTGACAGATTCTTAGGGCAGTTCTTC
-	-	TRBJ2-7	TRBV18	CASSPPTLTYEQYF	TGTGCCAGCTCACCACCGACACTGACCTACGAGCAGTACTTC
once	-	TRBJ1-2	TRBV6-5	CASSYGGTYGYTF	TGTGCCAGCAGTTACGGGGGGACCTATGGCTACACCTTC
-	TRBD2	TRBJ2-1	TRBV5-1	CASSLELAGGGEQFF	TGCGCCAGCAGCTTGGAACTAGCGGGGGGCGGTGAGCAGTTCTTC
-	-	TRBJ1-5	TRBV12-5	CASVGDTKNNQPQHF	TGTGCTAGTGTCGGCGACACAAAGAACAATCAGCCCCAGCATTTT
-	TRBD2	TRBJ2-5	TRBV3-1/TRBV3-2	CASRTGTSGYLETQYF	TGTGCCAGCAGGACCGGGACTAGTGGTTATTTGGAGACCCAGTACTTC
-	TRBD2	TRBJ2-3	TRBV7-2	CASRLHLGLAGGTDTQYF	TGTGCCAGCAGGCTCCACCTCGGGCTAGCGGGGGGCACAGATACGCAGTATTTT
-	TRBD2	TRBJ2-3	TRBV15	CATSRVSGGAFDTQYF	TGTGCCACCAGCAGGGTTAGCGGGGGGGCCTTTGATACGCAGTATTTT
-	-	TRBJ2-5	TRBV29-1	CSVNRDFAETQYF	TGCAGCGTTAACAGGGATTTCGCAGAGACCCAGTACTTC
-	-	TRBJ2-2	TRBV7-6	CASSKTSPGELFF	TGTGCCAGCAGCAAGACTAGTCCCGGGGAGCTGTTTTTT
-	TRBD2	TRBJ2-7	TRBV11-2	CASSPQRLASYEQYF	TGTGCCAGCAGCCCGCAGCGACTAGCTTCCTACGAGCAGTACTTC
-	-	TRBJ1-1	TRBV12-3/TRBV12-4	CASSSQFTEAFF	TGTGCCAGCAGTTCACAATTCACTGAAGCTTTCTTT
few	TRBD1	TRBJ1-5	TRBV6-5	CASTEGQRNQPQHF	TGTGCCAGCACCGAGGGACAGAGAAATCAGCCCCAGCATTTT
-	TRBD2	TRBJ2-5	TRBV5-1	CASSLREGETQYF	TGCGCCAGCAGCTTGAGGGAGGGGGAGACCCAGTACTTC
-	-	TRBJ1-2	TRBV6-5	CASKRGGKFGYTF	TGTGCCAGCAAACGCGGGGGCAAGTTTGGCTACACCTTC
-	-	TRBJ1-5	TRBV4-1	CASSQELNSGYSNQPQHF	TGCGCCAGCAGCCAAGAGTTAAACAGCGGCTATAGCAATCAGCCCCAGCATTTT
-	-	TRBJ2-3	TRBV12-5	CASGTGGRTDTQYF	TGTGCTAGTGGTACTGGCGGTCGGACAGATACGCAGTATTTT
-	TRBD1	TRBJ2-3	TRBV27	CASRADRGGDTQYF	TGTGCCAGCAGAGCAGACAGGGGTGGGGATACGCAGTATTTT
-	-	TRBJ2-3	TRBV12-3/TRBV12-4	CASRLGGFTQYF	TGTGCCAGCAGACTAGGGGGTTTCACGCAGTATTTT
-	-	TRBJ2-2	TRBV9	CASSVGQTNTGELFF	TGTGCCAGCAGCGTAGGCCAGACGAACACCGGGGAGCTGTTTTTT
-	-	TRBJ1-2	TRBV6-1	CASSENPRGNGYTF	TGTGCCAGCAGTGAAAATCCGCGAGGGAATGGCTACACCTTC
-	-	TRBJ1-1	TRBV14	CASSQVENLRLEAFF	TGTGCCAGCAGCCAAGTGGAGAACCTCCGACTTGAAGCTTTCTTT
-	TRBD1	TRBJ1-1	TRBV5-1	CASSTTGGQTEAFF	TGCGCCAGCAGCACAACAGGGGGCCAGACTGAAGCTTTCTTT